This T cell receptor (beta chain) was found in a study of blood T cells in healthy people across ages. Study details: Per two T cells, about one barcoded beta molecule was captured through template switching.

The CDR3 runs 15 residues. CDR1 is SGHVS, CDR2 FNYEAQ, per germline. V was clipped by 4 bases and J by 6 bases; unmatched bases: 8. A second about 6 to 11 cycle PCR used barcoded and J-beta primers. A template-switch adaptor that had 12 random nucleotides put a tag on each cDNA molecule. At least 2.5 million CDR3-containing paired-end reads were obtained per sample. In TCRdb, the 5' RACE reads were re-called with MiXCR into one record per CDR3 protein. The sample lists about 640,000 distinct CDR3 sequences, roughly 50% occurring once. Caucasian individuals from Russia who were healthy and aged roughly 6 to 95 acted as donors.

This receptor was taken from a man between 60 and 75 years old in good health. This sequence joins TRBV7-6 and TRBJ2-3, with 9 positions matching TRBD2. Sequencing used blood. CDR3 DNA: TGTGCCAGCAGCTCATTAGCGGGGGCCTTCGATACGCAGTATTTT. Amino acid sequence: CASSSLAGAFDTQYF.